A single sample gave rise to the 27 T cell receptor beta chains below, sequenced in a study of cytomegalovirus exposure and HLA in healthy donors. Clones were read by immunoSEQ multiplex PCR, and TCRdb kept only the in-frame ones, dropping some. This table holds about 100,000 clones, approximately 86% found once. Material for sequencing was PBMCs. The receptor source for this set is a woman aged 18-35 years in good health and CMV-seronegative.

The rearrangement joins TRBV30 to TRBJ2-3; the match to TRBD2 covers 13 bases. The CDR3 is 17 residues long. Germline lookup yields CDR1 GTSNPN and CDR2 SVGIG (reference sequence). Germline trimming cut 0 bases from V and 6 bases from J; bases unmatched to any gene: 9. CDR3 bases: TGTGCCTGGAGTGTCACGCTGACTAGCGGGGGGTCGGATACGCAGTATTTT. Protein: CAWSVTLTSGGSDTQYF.

The genes are TRBV27 and TRBJ2-7, with 7 bases lining up with TRBD2. The CDR3 spans 15 residues. Germline CDR1 and CDR2: MNHEY and SMNVEV (reference sequence). The junction had 11 bases not matched to a gene; V was cut back by 5 bases and J by 4 bases. The CDR3 region has the DNA TGTGCCAGCAGTCCTCCCGGACTAGGCGGGTACGAGCAGTACTTC. Encoded protein: CASSPPGLGGYEQYF.

The chain is built from TRBV6-1 and TRBJ1-5; weak D call: TRBD1 (6 bases). The V end lost 6 bases, the J end lost 2 bases, and 14 bases lay between the germline ends. Per the germline V gene, CDR1 is MNHNS and CDR2 is SASEGT. CDR3 length equals 15 residues. The CDR3 bases are TGTGCCAGCAGATTAGACAGGACTGGCAATCAGCCCCAGCATTTT. This gives the protein CASRLDRTGNQPQHF.

The chain employs TRBV5-4 and TRBJ2-2; 10 bases line up with TRBD2. Germline CDR1 and CDR2: SGHNT and YYREEE (reference sequence). The length of the CDR3 is 15 residues. The trim removed 2 bases at V and 6 bases at J, leaving 4 bases unmatched. DNA for the CDR3: TGTGCCAGCAGCTTAGCGGGGGGGCTGGCCGGGGAGCTGTTTTTT. It codes for CASSLAGGLAGELFF.

V is TRBV25-1 and J is TRBJ1-3; 8 bases align to TRBD1. From germline, CDR1 is MGHDK and CDR2 SYGVNS. The CDR3 contains 13 residues. With 8 bases clipped from V and 1 base from J, the junction kept 1 base outside the gene matches. CDR3 protein: CASGQGSGNTIYF. The CDR3 DNA reads as TGTGCCAGCGGACAGGGTTCTGGAAACACCATATATTTT.

V usage is TRBV2 and J usage is TRBJ2-5; 8 nucleotides align to TRBD1. The V and J ends lost 6 bases and 3 bases, in that order; junction bases with no gene match: 3. Germline-derived CDR1 and CDR2 are SNHLY and FYNNEI. The CDR3 has 13 amino acids. DNA of the CDR3: TGTGCCAGCAGCCCGGGACAGGAAGAGACCCAGTACTTC. This encodes CASSPGQEETQYF.

The rearrangement links TRBV6-1 to TRBJ2-1; TRBD2 agrees at 14 bases. Germline trimming cut 4 bases from V and 0 bases from J; bases unmatched to any gene: 11. The germline CDR1 and CDR2 sequences are MNHNS and SASEGT. The CDR3 length is 20 residues. This chain's CDR3 is CASSGIGTSGGSSSYNEQFF. The CDR3 DNA reads as TGTGCCAGCAGTGGAATTGGGACTAGCGGGGGCTCAAGCTCCTACAATGAGCAGTTCTTC.

The chain is built from TRBV5-6 and TRBJ1-6; TRBD1 matches 8 bases. This CDR3 spans 14 amino acids. With 9 bases clipped from V and 3 bases from J, the junction kept 5 bases outside the gene matches. Germline-derived CDR1 and CDR2 are SGHDT and YYEEEE. CDR3 nucleotide sequence: TGTGCCACCCGAACAGGGGGCTATAATTCACCCCTCCACTTT. It encodes CATRTGGYNSPLHF.

The chain couples TRBV30 to TRBJ2-2; 12 bases map to TRBD1. V trimming: 0 bases; J trimming: 7 bases; junction bases outside the gene matches: 3. Germline V CDR1 and CDR2: GTSNPN, SVGIG (reference sequence). This CDR3 contains 15 residues. Here the CDR3 reads CAWSVGTGGFGELFF. The CDR3 coding sequence is TGTGCCTGGAGTGTAGGGACAGGGGGCTTCGGGGAGCTGTTTTTT. The full variable domain, rest sourced from reference TRBV30 and TRBJ2-2, is SQTIHQWPATLVQPVGSPLSLECTVEGTSNPNLYWYRQAAGRGLQLLFYSVGIGQISSEVPQNLSASRPQDRQFILSSKKLLLSDSGFYLCAWSVGTGGFGELFFGEGSRLTVL.

This clone appeared a single time. The rearrangement joins TRBV7-3 to TRBJ2-7, with a possible D match to TRBD1 (5 bases). The germline V gene has CDR1 SGHTA and CDR2 FQGTGA. This CDR3 region has 14 residues. V was shortened by 5 bases and J by 2 bases, with 13 bases between the two germline ends. CDR3 region: CASSRAGPTYEQYF. The CDR3 bases are TGTGCCAGCAGCCGGGCAGGGCCCACCTACGAGCAGTACTTC.

V usage is TRBV2 and J usage is TRBJ2-1; 8 nucleotides align to TRBD2. The CDR3 consists of 18 residues. Germline CDR1 and CDR2: SNHLY and FYNNEI. J was trimmed by 0 bases and V by 6 bases; bases with no gene match: 13. The CDR3 is CASRGPVGGDPSYNEQFF. For the CDR3, the DNA is TGTGCCAGCAGGGGGCCCGTCGGGGGGGATCCCTCCTACAATGAGCAGTTCTTC. Based on the CDR3 plus reference TRBV2 and TRBJ2-1, the full variable domain is EPEVTQTPSHQVTQMGQEVILRCVPISNHLYFYWYRQILGQKVEFLVSFYNNEISEKSEIFDDQFSVERPDGSNFTLKIRSTKLEDSAMYFCASRGPVGGDPSYNEQFFGPGTRLTVL.

The CDR3 is CASSYGDSGYGYTF. CDR3 nucleotide sequence: TGTGCCAGCAGTTACGGTGACAGTGGCTATGGCTACACCTTC. The chain employs TRBV6-5 and TRBJ1-2, with TRBD1 as a possible D gene (5 bases). Trimming shortened V by 2 bases and J by 4 bases, and 11 bases separated the two germline ends. The germline gives CDR1 MNHEY, CDR2 SVGAGI. The CDR3 totals 14 residues.

J is TRBJ2-7 and V is TRBV7-9, with D hard to call. V was shortened by 5 bases and J by 5 bases, with 19 bases between the two germline ends. Looked up from germline, CDR1 is SEHNR and CDR2 is FQNEAQ (reference sequence). The CDR3 has 15 residues. CDR3 bases: TGTGCCAGCAGCCAACCCGAACTTAAAGCACACGAGCAGTACTTC. Protein: CASSQPELKAHEQYF.

This clone came up once. The rearrangement joins TRBV5-6 to TRBJ1-1; 7 positions match TRBD1. CDR3 length: 14 residues. V was pared by 1 base and J by 5 bases, with 5 bases of the junction left unmatched. Looked up from germline, CDR1 is SGHDT and CDR2 is YYEEEE. The CDR3 loop reads CASSLLRGRTEAFF. The CDR3 bases are TGTGCCAGCAGCTTGTTAAGGGGGCGGACTGAAGCTTTCTTT.

This sequence joins TRBV4-1 and TRBJ1-2; D is perhaps TRBD1 (5 bases). Germline CDR1 is MGHRA and CDR2 is YSYEKL. V lost 0 bases, J lost 3 bases, and 11 bases lay in between. The CDR3 totals 15 residues. The CDR3 region is CASSQDPGYDYGYTF. CDR3 in DNA: TGCGCCAGCAGCCAAGATCCAGGGTATGACTATGGCTACACCTTC.

This sequence joins TRBV6-4 and TRBJ1-1; D remains ambiguous. There are 13 residues in the CDR3. Per the germline V gene, CDR1 is MRHNA and CDR2 is SNTAGT. V lost 4 bases and J 4 bases, leaving 10 bases between the germline ends. The CDR3 reads CASSVGERTEAFF. CDR3 bases: TGTGCCAGCAGTGTTGGAGAACGCACTGAAGCTTTCTTT.

The gene calls are TRBV29-1 and TRBJ1-1; no definite D call. The CDR3 has 13 residues. V was pared by 7 bases and J by 1 base, with 13 bases between. Germline values: CDR1 SQVTM, CDR2 ANQGSEA. The DNA of the CDR3 is TGCAGCGGTTTGGGCCGGGGGAACACTGAAGCTTTCTTT. Translated: CSGLGRGNTEAFF.

The chain carries TRBV11-1 and TRBJ2-7; D is unclear. The ends were cut back, 4 bases at V and 4 bases at J, with 5 bases in the middle. This CDR3 is 11 amino acids long. Germline CDR1 and CDR2: SGHAT and FQDESV (reference sequence). DNA for the CDR3: TGTGCCAGCAGCTCTCCTTACGAGCAGTACTTC. Translating it yields CASSSPYEQYF.

This clone was seen once. This chain's CDR3 is CAWETGSNEKLFF. The CDR3 DNA is TGTGCCTGGGAGACAGGGAGTAATGAAAAACTGTTTTTT. The gene calls are TRBV30 and TRBJ1-4; TRBD1 matches 7 bases. The V segment lost 5 bases and the J segment 4 bases; nucleotides outside the gene matches: 4. The CDR3 runs 13 residues. The germline CDR1 and CDR2 sequences are GTSNPN and SVGIG (reference sequence).

V usage is TRBV9 and J usage is TRBJ2-2; the D is unclear. V was pared by 2 bases and J by 6 bases, with 5 bases between. This CDR3 is built from 12 residues. From germline, CDR1 is SGDLS and CDR2 YYNGEE. CDR3: CASSVISGELFF. The CDR3 DNA sequence: TGTGCCAGCAGCGTTATCTCCGGGGAGCTGTTTTTT.

This rearrangement joins TRBV6-6 to TRBJ1-1; D might be TRBD1 (5 bases). CDR3 length: 13 residues. Looked up from germline, CDR1 is MNHNY and CDR2 is SVGAGI (reference sequence). Deletions cut 5 bases from V and 1 base from J, with 8 bases between. The CDR3 here is CASSKDRNTEAFF. CDR3 nucleotides: TGTGCCAGCAGTAAAGACAGGAACACTGAAGCTTTCTTT.

The V and J genes are TRBV27 and TRBJ1-1, with 10 bases aligning to TRBD1. The CDR3 spans 15 residues. Losses at the gene ends were 5 bases for V and 4 bases for J; bases not matched to a gene: 7. From germline, CDR1 is MNHEY and CDR2 SMNVEV (reference sequence). This CDR3 reads CASSPRDRGSTEAFF. As DNA, the CDR3 is TGTGCCAGCAGTCCCCGGGACAGGGGAAGCACTGAAGCTTTCTTT.

The chain couples TRBV10-3 to TRBJ2-7; D may be TRBD1 (6 bases). The V and J ends lost 3 bases and 7 bases respectively, with 22 bases between them. Germline loops: CDR1 ENHRY, CDR2 SYGVKD. This CDR3 is built from 16 residues. CDR3 residues: CAISDSRDIPLGEQYF. Written as DNA, the CDR3 is TGTGCCATCAGTGATAGTAGGGACATCCCCCTTGGGGAGCAGTACTTC.

The V gene is TRBV25-1, the J gene TRBJ2-3; TRBD2 agrees at 8 bases. In germline, CDR1 is MGHDK, CDR2 SYGVNS. V was clipped by 5 bases and J by 4 bases; unmatched bases: 5. The length of the CDR3 is 14 residues. The CDR3 reads CASSRGGAPDTQYF. The DNA for the CDR3 is TGTGCCAGCAGTCGGGGGGGGGCCCCAGATACGCAGTATTTT.

V gene TRBV5-4 combines with J gene TRBJ1-1; weak D call: TRBD1 (5 bases). The CDR3 totals 12 residues. With 1 base removed from V and 7 bases from J, the gap between germline ends came to 8 bases. CDR1 SGHNT and CDR2 YYREEE come from the germline V gene (reference sequence). The CDR3 DNA follows: TGTGCCAGCAGCTTGTCAGGGAATGAAGCTTTCTTT. Protein sequence: CASSLSGNEAFF.

V is TRBV11-2 and J is TRBJ1-2; the D gene is possibly TRBD1 (6 bases). Germline V gene lookup returns CDR1 SGHAT and CDR2 FQNNGV. The V end was cut by 1 base, the J end by 8 bases, with 23 bases between. The CDR3 has 17 residues. This chain's CDR3 is CASSLVAGDPVRGGYTF. CDR3 sequence (DNA): TGTGCCAGCAGCTTAGTCGCAGGGGACCCCGTGAGAGGGGGCTACACCTTC.

The rearrangement joins TRBV27 to TRBJ2-3; TRBD2 might be the D (6 bases). Germline CDR1 MNHEY, CDR2 SMNVEV (reference sequence). CDR3 length equals 13 residues. V was trimmed by 6 bases and J by 3 bases, leaving 10 bases between them. The chain's CDR3 is CASRSRGTDTQYF. CDR3 coding DNA: TGTGCCAGCAGATCCCGGGGGACAGATACGCAGTATTTT.